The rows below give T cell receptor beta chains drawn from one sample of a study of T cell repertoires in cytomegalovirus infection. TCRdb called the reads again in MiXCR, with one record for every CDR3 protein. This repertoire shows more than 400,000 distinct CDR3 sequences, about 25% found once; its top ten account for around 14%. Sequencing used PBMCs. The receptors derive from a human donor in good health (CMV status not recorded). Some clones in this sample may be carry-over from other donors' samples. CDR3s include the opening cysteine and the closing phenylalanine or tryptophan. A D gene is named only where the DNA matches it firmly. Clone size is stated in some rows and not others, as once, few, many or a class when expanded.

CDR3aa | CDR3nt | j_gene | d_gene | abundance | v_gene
CASSFFTSDEKLFF | TGTGCCAGCAGTTTCTTCACGTCGGATGAAAAACTGTTTTTT | TRBJ1-4 | . | . | TRBV6-5
CASSSHRDGSPLHF | TGTGCCAGCAGTTCCCACAGGGACGGCTCACCCCTCCACTTT | TRBJ1-6 | . | . | TRBV28
CASNKQGARQETQYF | TGTGCCAGCAATAAACAGGGGGCGCGGCAAGAGACCCAGTACTTC | TRBJ2-5 | TRBD1 | few | TRBV6-6
CASSWGAGFSYNEQFF | TGCGCCAGCAGCTGGGGGGCCGGGTTTTCCTACAATGAGCAGTTCTTC | TRBJ2-1 | . | . | TRBV5-1
CASSPLGTSGSWGTDTQYF | TGTGCCAGCAGCCCCCTAGGGACTAGCGGGAGCTGGGGCACAGATACGCAGTATTTT | TRBJ2-3 | TRBD2 | . | TRBV7-2
CACSQTGSLRGYTF | TGTGCCTGCAGCCAAACAGGGTCGTTGAGAGGCTACACCTTC | TRBJ1-2 | . | . | TRBV12-3/TRBV12-4
CASSLGTSGVRGEQFF | TGTGCCAGCAGCTTAGGAACCAGCGGGGTCCGTGGTGAGCAGTTCTTC | TRBJ2-1 | TRBD2 | . | TRBV7-8
CASSLVADITDGYTF | TGCGCCAGCAGCTTGGTAGCAGATATTACCGATGGCTACACCTTC | TRBJ1-2 | . | . | TRBV5-1
CASSLSDPRYGYTF | TGTGCCAGCAGTTTGTCGGACCCCCGTTATGGCTACACCTTC | TRBJ1-2 | . | once | TRBV6-6
CASSELLAGGHTGDTQYF | TGTGCCAGCAGTGAACTCCTAGCGGGAGGACACACGGGAGATACGCAGTATTTT | TRBJ2-3 | TRBD2 | many | TRBV6-1
CSARSTLIGRNSPLHF | TGCAGTGCTAGAAGTACCCTGATAGGTCGAAATTCACCCCTCCACTTT | TRBJ1-6 | . | few | TRBV20-1
CASSSSSGNYEQYF | TGTGCCAGCAGCTCGTCTAGCGGGAACTACGAGCAGTACTTC | TRBJ2-7 | TRBD2 | few | TRBV12-3/TRBV12-4
CASSLSRDRRQETQYF | TGTGCCAGCAGCCTATCCAGGGACAGGAGACAAGAGACCCAGTACTTC | TRBJ2-5 | TRBD1 | many | TRBV7-9
CASSKLTGRGLNEQFF | TGTGCCAGCAGCAAACTCACAGGGAGGGGGCTCAATGAGCAGTTCTTC | TRBJ2-1 | . | many | TRBV7-2
CASSGLASGGSYNEQFF | TGTGCCAGCAGCGGACTAGCGTCAGGGGGATCTTACAATGAGCAGTTCTTC | TRBJ2-1 | TRBD2 | . | TRBV7-8
CAILFGGRSDTQYF | TGTGCCATCCTGTTTGGCGGGAGGTCAGATACGCAGTATTTT | TRBJ2-3 | TRBD2 | once | TRBV24-1
CASRPGTSGVGGWTQYF | TGTGCCAGCAGACCTGGGACTAGCGGAGTTGGCGGTTGGACCCAGTACTTC | TRBJ2-5 | TRBD2 | few | TRBV12-3/TRBV12-4
CSARDRGNEQFF | TGCAGTGCTAGAGATAGGGGTAATGAGCAGTTCTTC | TRBJ2-1 | . | . | TRBV20-1
CASSSRVGVGQETQYF | TGTGCCAGCAGCAGCCGGGTGGGAGTGGGCCAAGAGACCCAGTACTTC | TRBJ2-5 | . | . | TRBV7-2
CASSYDSWEDYGYTF | TGTGCCAGCAGCTACGACTCCTGGGAGGACTATGGCTACACCTTC | TRBJ1-2 | . | . | TRBV5-6
CASSLATSGANVLTF | TGTGCCAGCAGCTTAGCCACCTCTGGGGCCAACGTCCTGACTTTC | TRBJ2-6 | . | many | TRBV7-2
CASINRQGSGYTF | TGTGCCAGCATCAATCGACAGGGGAGCGGCTACACCTTC | TRBJ1-2 | TRBD1 | . | TRBV7-9
CASSLDGQGMGTDTQYF | TGTGCCAGCAGCTTAGACGGACAGGGGATGGGCACAGATACGCAGTATTTT | TRBJ2-3 | TRBD1 | . | TRBV11-3
CASRTGGSAFF | TGTGCCAGTCGGACAGGGGGCAGCGCTTTCTTT | TRBJ1-1 | TRBD1 | few | TRBV19
CASRLDSLYSNQPQHF | TGTGCCAGCAGGTTGGACAGCCTATATAGCAATCAGCCCCAGCATTTT | TRBJ1-5 | . | few | TRBV12-3/TRBV12-4
CASSTEGETDTQYF | TGTGCCAGCAGCACAGAGGGCGAAACAGATACGCAGTATTTT | TRBJ2-3 | . | many | TRBV7-9
CASSGGDPEADTQYF | TGTGCCAGCAGTGGGGGGGACCCTGAGGCAGATACGCAGTATTTT | TRBJ2-3 | TRBD2 | many | TRBV12-3/TRBV12-4
CASSQVPLNEKLFF | TGCGCCAGCAGCCAAGTCCCCTTAAATGAAAAACTGTTTTTT | TRBJ1-4 | . | . | TRBV4-3